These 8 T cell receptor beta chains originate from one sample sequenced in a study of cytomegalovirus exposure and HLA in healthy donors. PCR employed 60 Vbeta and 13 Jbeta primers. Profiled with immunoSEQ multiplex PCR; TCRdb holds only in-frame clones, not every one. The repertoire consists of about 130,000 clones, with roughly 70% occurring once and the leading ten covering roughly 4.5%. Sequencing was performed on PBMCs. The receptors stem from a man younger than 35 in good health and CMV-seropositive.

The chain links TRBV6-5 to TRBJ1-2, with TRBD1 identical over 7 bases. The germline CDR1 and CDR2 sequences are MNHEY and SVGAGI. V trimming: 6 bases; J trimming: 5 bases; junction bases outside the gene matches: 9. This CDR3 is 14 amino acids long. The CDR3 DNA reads TGTGCCAGCAGAACCAGGACAGGACAGTATGGCTACACCTTC. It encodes CASRTRTGQYGYTF.

DNA of the CDR3: TGTGCCAGTAGTCCACATAGCGAGAGGAGAACAGATACGCAGTATTTT. Encoded protein: CASSPHSERRTDTQYF. The chain combines TRBV19 with TRBJ2-3; tentatively, D is TRBD2 (5 bases). The V end was cut by 5 bases, the J end by 3 bases, with 18 bases between. The CDR3 runs to 16 residues. CDR1 and CDR2 (germline): LNHDA, SQIVND (reference sequence).

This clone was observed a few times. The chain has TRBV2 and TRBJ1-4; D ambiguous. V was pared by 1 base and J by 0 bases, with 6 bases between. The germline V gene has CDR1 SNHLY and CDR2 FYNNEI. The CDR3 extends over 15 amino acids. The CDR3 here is CASSEDLSTNEKLFF. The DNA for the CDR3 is TGTGCCAGCAGTGAAGACCTATCAACTAATGAAAAACTGTTTTTT.

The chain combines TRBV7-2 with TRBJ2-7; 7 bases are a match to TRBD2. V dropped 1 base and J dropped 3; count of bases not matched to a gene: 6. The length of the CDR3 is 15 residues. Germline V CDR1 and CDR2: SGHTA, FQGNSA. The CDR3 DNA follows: TGTGCCAGCAGCTTAGGATGGGGGGGGAGCTACGAGCAGTACTTC. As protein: CASSLGWGGSYEQYF.

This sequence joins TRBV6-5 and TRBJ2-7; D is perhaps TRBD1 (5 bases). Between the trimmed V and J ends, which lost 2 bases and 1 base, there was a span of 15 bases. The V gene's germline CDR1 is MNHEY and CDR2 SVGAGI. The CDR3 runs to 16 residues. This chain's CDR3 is CASSYGDSLNSYEQYF. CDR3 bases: TGTGCCAGCAGTTACGGCGACAGCCTTAATTCCTACGAGCAGTACTTC.

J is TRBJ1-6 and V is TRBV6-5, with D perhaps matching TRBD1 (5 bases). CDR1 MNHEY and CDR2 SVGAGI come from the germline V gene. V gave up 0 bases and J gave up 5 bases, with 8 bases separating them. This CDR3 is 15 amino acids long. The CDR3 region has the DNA TGTGCCAGCAGTTACTCGGGGGGGGATAATTCACCCCTCCACTTT. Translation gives CASSYSGGDNSPLHF.

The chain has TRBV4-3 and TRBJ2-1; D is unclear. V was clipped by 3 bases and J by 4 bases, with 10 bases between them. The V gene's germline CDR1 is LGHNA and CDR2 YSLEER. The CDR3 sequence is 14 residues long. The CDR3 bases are TGCGCCAGCAGCCAGCCGACGCGGTACAATGAGCAGTTCTTC. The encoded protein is CASSQPTRYNEQFF.

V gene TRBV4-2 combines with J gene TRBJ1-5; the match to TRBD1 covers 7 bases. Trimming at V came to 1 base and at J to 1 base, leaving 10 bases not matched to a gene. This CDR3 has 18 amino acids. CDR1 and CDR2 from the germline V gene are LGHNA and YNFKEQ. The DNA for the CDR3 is TGTGCCAGCAGCCAAGGGGCAGTGATGGGACAGAGCAATCAGCCCCAGCATTTT. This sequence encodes CASSQGAVMGQSNQPQHF.